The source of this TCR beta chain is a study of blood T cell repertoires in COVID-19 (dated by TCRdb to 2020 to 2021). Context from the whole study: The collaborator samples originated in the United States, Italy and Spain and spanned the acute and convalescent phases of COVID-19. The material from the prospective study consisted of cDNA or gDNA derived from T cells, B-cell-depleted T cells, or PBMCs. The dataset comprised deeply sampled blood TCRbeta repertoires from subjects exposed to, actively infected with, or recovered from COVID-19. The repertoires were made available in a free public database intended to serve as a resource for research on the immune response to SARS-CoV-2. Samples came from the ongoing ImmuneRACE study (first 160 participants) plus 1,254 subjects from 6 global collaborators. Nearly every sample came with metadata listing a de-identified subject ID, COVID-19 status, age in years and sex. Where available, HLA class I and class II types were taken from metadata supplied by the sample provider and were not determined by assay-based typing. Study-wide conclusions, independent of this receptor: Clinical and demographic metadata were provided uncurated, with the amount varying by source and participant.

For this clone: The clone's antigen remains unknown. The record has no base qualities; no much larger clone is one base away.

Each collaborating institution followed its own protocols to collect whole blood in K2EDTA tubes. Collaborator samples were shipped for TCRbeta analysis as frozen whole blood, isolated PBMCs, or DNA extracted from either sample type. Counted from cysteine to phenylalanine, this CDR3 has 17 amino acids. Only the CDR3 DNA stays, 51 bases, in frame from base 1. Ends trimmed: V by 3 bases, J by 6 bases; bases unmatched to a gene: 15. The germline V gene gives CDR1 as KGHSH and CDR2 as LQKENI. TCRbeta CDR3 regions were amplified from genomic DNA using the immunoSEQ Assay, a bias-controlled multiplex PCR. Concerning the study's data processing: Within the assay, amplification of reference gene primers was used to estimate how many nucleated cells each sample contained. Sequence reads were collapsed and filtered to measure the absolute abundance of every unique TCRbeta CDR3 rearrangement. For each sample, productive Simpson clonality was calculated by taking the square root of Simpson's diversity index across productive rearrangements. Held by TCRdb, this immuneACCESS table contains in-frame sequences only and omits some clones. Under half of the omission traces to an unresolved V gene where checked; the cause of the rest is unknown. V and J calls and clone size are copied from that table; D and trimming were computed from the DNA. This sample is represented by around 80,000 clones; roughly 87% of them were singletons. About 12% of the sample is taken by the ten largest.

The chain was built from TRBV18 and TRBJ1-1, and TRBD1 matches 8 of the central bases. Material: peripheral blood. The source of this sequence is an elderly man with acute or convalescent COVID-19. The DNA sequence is TGTGCCAGCTCACCCCAAGGGCCCCAGGGGGCGAGTGCTGAAGCTTTCTTT. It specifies CASSPQGPQGASAEAFF.